These 10 T cell receptor beta chains were all obtained from the same sample, sequenced in a study of blood T cell repertoires in COVID-19. Data came from immunoSEQ multiplex PCR; TCRdb stores just in-frame clones and leaves some out. The repertoire holds about 42,000 clones, 85% seen once, with under 7% in the top ten. The sequenced sample consisted of peripheral blood. The receptor set was obtained from a middle-aged man with active COVID-19.

A few counts support this clone. Here the CDR3 reads CASSPSTDTQYF. CDR3 coding DNA: TGTGCCAGCAGCCCAAGCACAGATACGCAGTATTTT. The rearrangement uses TRBV5-4 and TRBJ2-3; no clear D. The germline V and J ends were trimmed by 4 bases and 0 bases, with 3 bases remaining between them. CDR3 length equals 12 residues. From germline, CDR1 is SGHNT and CDR2 YYREEE (reference sequence). Full variable domain (missing parts from reference TRBV5-4 and TRBJ2-3): ETGVTQSPTHLIKTRGQQVTLRCSSQSGHNTVSWYQQALGQGPQFIFQYYREEENGRGNFPPRFSGLQFPNYSSELNVNALELDDSALYLCASSPSTDTQYFGPGTRLTVL.

This clone occurred once. This chain uses TRBV12-2 with TRBJ2-6; the table assigns TRBD2, which was not confirmed against the DNA. TRBV12-2 is listed as a pseudogene. The CDR3 covers 17 residues. The CDR3 region is CASRPSMRSSGANVLTF. The CDR3 coding sequence is TGTGCAAGTCGCCCGAGTATGAGGAGCTCTGGGGCCAACGTCCTGACTTTC.

This sequence joins TRBV7-2 and TRBJ1-2, with 7 positions matching TRBD1. The CDR3 is 15 amino acids. V was clipped by 4 bases and J by 8 bases; unmatched bases: 13. The germline V gene encodes CDR1 SGHTA and CDR2 FQGNSA. The DNA of the CDR3 is TGTGCCAGCAGCTCCCGGACAGGTGGAACGGGGGGCTACACCTTC. It is translated as CASSSRTGGTGGYTF.

This clone appeared a few times. This chain uses TRBV7-9 with TRBJ1-3; tentatively, D is TRBD1 (6 bases). The length of the CDR3 is 17 residues. The germline V gene encodes CDR1 SEHNR and CDR2 FQNEAQ (reference sequence). V shed 0 bases and J shed 4 bases, with 16 bases lying between them. CDR3 region: CASSLAAYREYGNTIYF. CDR3 nucleotides: TGTGCCAGCAGCTTAGCAGCTTACAGGGAATACGGAAACACCATATATTTT. Complete variable domain (other parts from reference TRBV7-9 and TRBJ1-3): DTGVSQNPRHKITKRGQNVTFRCDPISEHNRLYWYRQTLGQGPEFLTYFQNEAQLEKSRLLSDRFSAERPKGSFSTLEIQRTEQGDSAMYLCASSLAAYREYGNTIYFGEGSWLTVV.

The genes are TRBV6-5 and TRBJ1-6; no definite D call. Germline V gene sequence: CDR1 MNHEY, CDR2 SVGAGI. This CDR3 comprises 14 residues. V lost 6 bases and J 0 bases, leaving 6 bases between the germline ends. This CDR3 reads CASRLISYNSPLHF. The CDR3 region has the DNA TGTGCCAGCAGACTAATCTCCTATAATTCACCCCTCCACTTT.

This chain uses TRBV6-5 with TRBJ1-2; the D gene is possibly TRBD1 (5 bases). V was clipped by 4 bases and J by 8 bases, with 11 bases between them. CDR3 length: 12 residues. Germline CDR1 MNHEY, CDR2 SVGAGI. This CDR3 reads CASSFGGAGYTF. The DNA of the CDR3 is TGTGCCAGCAGTTTTGGTGGGGCCGGCTACACCTTC.

V gene TRBV6-2 or TRBV6-3 combines with J gene TRBJ1-6, with 8 bases that match TRBD1. The CDR3 is 14 residues long. CDR1 is MNHEY, CDR2 SVGEGT, per germline. J was trimmed by 9 bases and V by 5 bases; bases with no gene match: 6. The CDR3 nucleotides are TGTGCCAGCAGTGTGGACAGGGCTCGTTCACCCCTCCACTTT. Translation: CASSVDRARSPLHF.

The chain carries TRBV7-8 and TRBJ2-7; tentatively, D is TRBD2 (7 bases). Trimming left V 5 bases short and J 4 bases short, with 15 bases between. Germline lookup yields CDR1 SGHVS and CDR2 FQNEAQ. The CDR3 has 14 amino acids. The CDR3 protein is CASSLAGRGYEQYF. As DNA, the CDR3 is TGTGCCAGCAGCCTGGCAGGGAGGGGGTACGAGCAGTACTTC.

The chain links TRBV23-1 to TRBJ2-3; D is unclear. Being an ORF, TRBV23-1 has a function that is uncertain. The CDR3 has 15 amino acids. V was trimmed by 0 bases and J by 0 bases, leaving 7 bases between them. This CDR3 reads CASSQSVQSTDTQYF. The CDR3 DNA follows: TGCGCCAGCAGTCAATCGGTACAGAGCACAGATACGCAGTATTTT.

The CDR3, as DNA: TGTGCCAGCAGTTACCAAACAGGGGCGGACGAGCAGTACTTC. This encodes CASSYQTGADEQYF. The genes are TRBV6-2 or TRBV6-3 and TRBJ2-7, with 7 positions matching TRBD1. CDR1 and CDR2 (germline): MNHEY, SVGEGT. CDR3 size: 14 residues. Trimming at V came to 2 bases and at J to 5 bases, leaving 6 bases not matched to a gene.